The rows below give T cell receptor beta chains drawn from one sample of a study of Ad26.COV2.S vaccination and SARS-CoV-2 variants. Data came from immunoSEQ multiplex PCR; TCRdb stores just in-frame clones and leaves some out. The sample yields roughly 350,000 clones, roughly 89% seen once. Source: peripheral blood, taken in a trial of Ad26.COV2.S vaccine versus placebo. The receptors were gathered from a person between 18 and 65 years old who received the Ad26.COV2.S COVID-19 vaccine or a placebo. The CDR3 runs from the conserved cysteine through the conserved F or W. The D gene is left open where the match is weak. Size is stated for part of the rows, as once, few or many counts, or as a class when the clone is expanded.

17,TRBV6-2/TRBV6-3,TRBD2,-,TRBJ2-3,TGTGCCAGCAGTTACGGGAAAATCAAGCGGGAGATTGATACGCAGTATTTT,CASSYGKIKREIDTQYF
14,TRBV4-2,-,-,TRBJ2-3,TGTGCCAGCAGCCGGCAGCGGGGCACAGATACGCAGTATTTT,CASSRQRGTDTQYF
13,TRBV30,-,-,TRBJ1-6,TGTGCCAGCAACGACAGGTTTTATTCACCCCTCCACTTT,CASNDRFYSPLHF
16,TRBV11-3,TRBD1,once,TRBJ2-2,TGTGCCAGCAGCTCGTGGACAGGCGCAAACACCGGGGAGCTGTTTTTT,CASSSWTGANTGELFF
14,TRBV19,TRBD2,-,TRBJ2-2,TGTGCCAGTAGTATCCTTCGGGGGGCCGGGGAGCTGTTTTTT,CASSILRGAGELFF
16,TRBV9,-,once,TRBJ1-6,TGTGCCAGCAGCGTAGAGGGGTTCTCGGGACTTTCACCCCTCCACTTT,CASSVEGFSGLSPLHF
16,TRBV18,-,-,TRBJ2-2,TGTGCCAGCTCACCATCTGGCGGGGCGAACACCGGGGAGCTGTTTTTT,CASSPSGGANTGELFF
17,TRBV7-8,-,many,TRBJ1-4,TGTGCCAGCAGCTTAGTATCCCTCTCGGCAACTAATGAAAAACTGTTTTTT,CASSLVSLSATNEKLFF
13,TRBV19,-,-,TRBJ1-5,TGTGCCAGTACGGTTCAGGGTAATCAGCCCCAGCATTTT,CASTVQGNQPQHF
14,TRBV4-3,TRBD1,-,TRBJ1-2,TGCGCCAGCAGCCCAGACAGGGCATCGGGTGGCTACACCTTC,CASSPDRASGGYTF
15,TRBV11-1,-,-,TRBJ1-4,TGTGCCAGCAGCTTAGACAACGACAGGACGGAGCGACTGTTTTTT,CASSLDNDRTERLFF
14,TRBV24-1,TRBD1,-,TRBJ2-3,TGTGCCACCAGTCCGGACAGGGTCTCGGCTACGCAGTATTTT,CATSPDRVSATQYF
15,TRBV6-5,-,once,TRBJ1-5,TGTGCCAGCAGCCCGGGGTTTGGTCGTCGCCAGCCCCAGCATTTT,CASSPGFGRRQPQHF
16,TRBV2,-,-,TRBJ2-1,TGTGCCAGCAGTGGAGGTCTGGGGGATTTAAACAATGAGCAGTTCTTC,CASSGGLGDLNNEQFF
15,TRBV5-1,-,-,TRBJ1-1,TGCGCCAGCAGCTTGGTGGCGGGGGCCGACACTGAAGCTTTCTTT,CASSLVAGADTEAFF
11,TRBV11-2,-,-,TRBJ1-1,TGTGCCAGCAGCTTGGACACTGAAGCTTTCTTT,CASSLDTEAFF
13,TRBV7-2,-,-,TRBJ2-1,TGTGCCAGCAGCTTAGGCCAGAACAATGAGCAGTTCTTC,CASSLGQNNEQFF
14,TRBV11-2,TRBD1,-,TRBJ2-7,TGTGCCAGCAGCCCATGGACAGGGATCTACGAGCAGTACTTC,CASSPWTGIYEQYF
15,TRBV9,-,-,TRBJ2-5,TGTGCCAGCAGCCTATCTCAGGGGTTCCAAGAGACCCAGTACTTC,CASSLSQGFQETQYF
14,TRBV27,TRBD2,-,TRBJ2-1,TGTGCCAGCAGTTCGTCCACTAGCGGGAGGATTCAGTTCTTC,CASSSSTSGRIQFF
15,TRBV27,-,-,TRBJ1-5,TGTGCCAGCAGACCCGACGGCCATAGCAATCAGCCCCAGCATTTT,CASRPDGHSNQPQHF
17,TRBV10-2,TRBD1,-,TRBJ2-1,TGCGCCAGCACCTCCTCCCAAGAGGGGACAGGGCACCATGAGCAGTTCTTC,CASTSSQEGTGHHEQFF
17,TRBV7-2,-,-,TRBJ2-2,TGTGCCAGCAGCTTAGACGTCCCGAGCGCAAACACCGGGGAGCTGTTTTTT,CASSLDVPSANTGELFF
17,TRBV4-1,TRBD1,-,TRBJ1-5,TGCGCCAGCAGCCCCTTCGGAGGGGGCCTTTATTTGCAGCCCCAGCATTTT,CASSPFGGGLYLQPQHF
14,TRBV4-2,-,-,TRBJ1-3,TGTGCCAGCAGCCAAGATCAGCGTGGAAACACCATATATTTT,CASSQDQRGNTIYF
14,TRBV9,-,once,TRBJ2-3,TGTGCCAGCAGCGTATCCGGGAGCACAGATACGCAGTATTTT,CASSVSGSTDTQYF
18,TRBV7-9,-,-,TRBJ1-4,TGTGCCAGCAGCTTCGTTGAGAGACTAAGTCCAACTAATGAAAAACTGTTTTTT,CASSFVERLSPTNEKLFF
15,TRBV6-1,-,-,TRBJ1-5,TGTGCCAGCAGTGAAAGTAGGTCACGCAATCAGCCCCAGCATTTT,CASSESRSRNQPQHF
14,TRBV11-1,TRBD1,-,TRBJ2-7,TGTGCCAGCAGCTTAGGGACAGGGCCCTACGAGCAGTACTTC,CASSLGTGPYEQYF
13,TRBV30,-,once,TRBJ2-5,TGTGCCTGGAGTGTTAAGGCGGTGGAGACCCAGTACTTC,CAWSVKAVETQYF
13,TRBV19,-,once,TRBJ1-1,TGTGCCAGTAGCACCGGGCCTAACACTGAAGCTTTCTTT,CASSTGPNTEAFF
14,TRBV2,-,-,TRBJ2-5,TGTGCCAGCAGTGAACCCAGGGTTCAAGAGACCCAGTACTTC,CASSEPRVQETQYF
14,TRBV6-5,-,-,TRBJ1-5,TGTGCCTCCAAGTGGGACGGCCTCAATCAGCCCCAGCATTTT,CASKWDGLNQPQHF